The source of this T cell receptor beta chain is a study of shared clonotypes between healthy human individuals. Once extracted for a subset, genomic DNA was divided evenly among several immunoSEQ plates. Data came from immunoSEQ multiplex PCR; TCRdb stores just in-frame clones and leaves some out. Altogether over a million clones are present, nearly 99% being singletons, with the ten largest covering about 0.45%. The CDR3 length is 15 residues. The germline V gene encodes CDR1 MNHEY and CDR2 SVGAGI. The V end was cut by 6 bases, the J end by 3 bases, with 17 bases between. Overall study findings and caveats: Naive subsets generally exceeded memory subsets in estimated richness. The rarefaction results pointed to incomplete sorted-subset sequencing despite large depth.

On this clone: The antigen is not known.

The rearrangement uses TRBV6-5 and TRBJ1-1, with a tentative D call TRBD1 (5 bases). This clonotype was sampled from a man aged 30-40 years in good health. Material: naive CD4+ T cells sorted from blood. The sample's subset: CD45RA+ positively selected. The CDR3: CASRPQGLVDTEAFF. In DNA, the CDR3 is TGTGCCAGCAGACCCCAGGGATTGGTTGACACTGAAGCTTTCTTT.